This TCR beta chain was captured in a study of control samples from healthy donors and cancer patients. J was trimmed by 7 bases and V by 6 bases; bases with no gene match: 16. The CDR3 is made up of 17 amino acids. The germline gives CDR1 SNHLY, CDR2 FYNNEI. This clone has just one count. The method was immunoSEQ multiplex PCR; TCRdb's version includes in-frame clones alone and lacks a portion of them. Of roughly 84,000 clones detected, around 92% appear once; the ten largest clones hold roughly a sixth. The chain carries TRBV2 and TRBJ2-1, with TRBD2 matching over 9 bases. The sequencing sample was made of blood. The clonotype originates from a man aged 50 to 60 in good health. The CDR3 here is CASSETLAGDLQNEQFF. In nucleotides, the CDR3 is TGTGCCAGCAGCGAAACCTTAGCGGGGGACCTCCAGAATGAGCAGTTCTTC.